One and the same sample provided the 8 T cell receptor beta chains below, sequenced in a study of CD8 T cells in Susac syndrome. When the RNA was reverse transcribed, random hexamers were used with an input of roughly 0.45 to 1 ug. TCRdb re-called the immunoSEQ multiplex PCR reads through MiXCR, storing one row per CDR3 protein. The table records some 150,000 distinct CDR3 sequences, 85% to 95% of them present only once. Sequencing was performed on CD4+ T cells from PBMCs. These receptors were collected from a human donor with Susac syndrome.

The chain combines TRBV15 with TRBJ2-1; 8 bases map to TRBD1. CDR3 length: 15 amino acids. CDR1 LNHNV and CDR2 YYDKDF come from the germline V gene (reference sequence). V shed 5 bases and J 7 bases; nucleotides not matched to a gene: 10. DNA for the CDR3: TGTGCCACCAGCCGAAGTGGACAGGGTCGGAATGAGCAGTTCTTC. It encodes CATSRSGQGRNEQFF. Full variable domain (rest looked up from reference TRBV15 and TRBJ2-1): DAMVIQNPRYQVTQFGKPVTLSCSQTLNHNVMYWYQQKSSQAPKLLFHYYDKDFNNEADTPDNFQSRRPNTSFCFLDIRSPGLGDTAMYLCATSRSGQGRNEQFFGPGTRLTVL.

This clonotype appeared once. The chain links TRBV7-9 to TRBJ1-5; TRBD1 might be the D (5 bases). The CDR3 consists of 15 residues. The ends were cut back, 5 bases at V and 4 bases at J, with 15 bases in the middle. The germline gives CDR1 SEHNR, CDR2 FQNEAQ (reference sequence). The CDR3 DNA reads as TGTGCCAGCAGCCGACCCGGGGACCAAAATCAGCCCCAGCATTTT. Residues: CASSRPGDQNQPQHF.

V usage is TRBV18 and J usage is TRBJ2-7; TRBD2 matches 7 bases. From germline, CDR1 is KGHSH and CDR2 LQKENI. CDR3 size: 16 residues. With 2 bases clipped from V and 1 base from J, the junction kept 8 bases outside the gene matches. CDR3 bases: TGTGCCAGCTCACCAGAGGGAAGCGGGGTTTCCTACGAGCAGTACTTC. It yields the protein CASSPEGSGVSYEQYF. Based on the CDR3 plus reference TRBV18 and TRBJ2-7, the full variable domain is NAGVMQNPRHLVRRRGQEARLRCSPMKGHSHVYWYRQLPEEGLKFMVYLQKENIIDESGMPKERFSAEFPKEGPSILRIQQVVRGDSAAYFCASSPEGSGVSYEQYFGPGTRLTVT.

The chain uses TRBV20-1 and TRBJ1-1; 10 nucleotides line up with TRBD1. Germline CDR1 is DFQATT and CDR2 is SNEGSKA (reference sequence). The length of the CDR3 is 15 residues. The chain's CDR3 is CSGTGAYGMNTEAFF. CDR3 coding DNA: TGCAGCGGGACAGGGGCATATGGTATGAACACTGAAGCTTTCTTT.

This clonotype was picked up one time. The chain is built from TRBV3-1 and TRBJ2-5; 7 bases fit TRBD2. CDR3 length equals 14 residues. Germline CDR1 is LGHDT and CDR2 is YNNKEL (reference sequence). Germline trimming cut 3 bases from V and 4 bases from J; bases unmatched to any gene: 5. CDR3 protein: CASSQIGRGETQYF. CDR3 nucleotide sequence: TGTGCCAGCAGCCAGATAGGGAGGGGAGAGACCCAGTACTTC.

The CDR3 region has the DNA TGCGCCAGCAGTCAGGAGAAGACGAGGGGAGGCAATGGCTACACCTTC. It encodes CASSQEKTRGGNGYTF. This chain uses TRBV23-1 with TRBJ1-2; maybe TRBD1 (5 bases). TRBV23-1 counts as an open reading frame of uncertain function. CDR3 length equals 16 residues. V was cut by 3 bases and J by 6 bases, with 20 bases left in between.

This chain links TRBV27 with TRBJ1-6; D perhaps matches TRBD1 (6 bases). Trimming cost V 6 bases and J 7 bases, with 10 bases left between them. This CDR3 contains 13 residues. Germline CDR1 is MNHEY and CDR2 is SMNVEV (reference sequence). CDR3 loop: CASRWTENSPLHF. CDR3 coding DNA: TGTGCCAGCAGATGGACAGAAAATTCACCCCTCCACTTT.

The chain links TRBV29-1 to TRBJ1-1; D unclear. The germline V gene has CDR1 SQVTM and CDR2 ANQGSEA. CDR3 length: 13 residues. V gave up 6 bases and J gave up 1 base, with 12 bases separating them. As DNA, the CDR3 is TGCAGCGTCCACTCCCAGCCGAACACTGAAGCTTTCTTT. It encodes CSVHSQPNTEAFF.